This entry lists 14 T cell receptor beta chains sequenced from one sample in a study of Graves' ophthalmopathy and Graves' hyperthyroidism. Transcripts of RNA were the source for amplifying TCR beta CDR3 regions. A first-round RT-PCR used HTBI primers, followed by a second-round multiplex PCR. TCRdb reprocessed the multiplex PCR reads via MiXCR and lists one record per CDR3 protein. The sample shows around 400,000 distinct CDR3 sequences, 18% of them seen only once. Sample: peripheral blood. The receptors were gathered from a young woman with Graves' ophthalmopathy.

The genes are TRBV28 and TRBJ2-2; no definite D call. The germline V gene has CDR1 MDHEN and CDR2 SYDVKM. Trimming removed 3 bases at V and 5 bases at J, with 13 bases between. This CDR3 is built from 15 residues. Here the CDR3 reads CASSFGVGRTGELFF. CDR3 nucleotides: TGTGCCAGCAGTTTTGGAGTGGGTCGGACCGGGGAGCTGTTTTTT.

In this sample, this clonotype turned up many times. This chain uses TRBV7-2 with TRBJ1-1; D may be TRBD1 (5 bases). The CDR3 loop spans 15 amino acids. Trimming removed 8 bases at V and 10 bases at J, with 26 bases between. Per germline, CDR1 SGHTA and CDR2 FQGNSA. The CDR3 sequence: CASGPYLSGPGGAFF. For the CDR3, the DNA is TGTGCCAGCGGTCCATACTTATCGGGGCCCGGGGGAGCTTTCTTT. Looking up the rest from reference TRBV7-2 and TRBJ1-1 gives the full variable domain: GAGVSQSPSNKVTEKGKDVELRCDPISGHTALYWYRQSLGQGLEFLIYFQGNSAPDKSGLPSDRFSAERTGGSVSTLTIQRTQQEDSAVYLCASGPYLSGPGGAFFGQGTRLTVV.

The rearrangement uses TRBV11-1 and TRBJ2-5, with 7 nucleotides matching TRBD2. Germline CDR1 reads SGHAT; CDR2 reads FQDESV (reference sequence). The CDR3 consists of 14 residues. The V segment lost 5 bases and the J segment 4 bases; nucleotides outside the gene matches: 7. CDR3: CASSRGRDGETQYF. CDR3 in DNA: TGTGCCAGCAGCCGAGGGAGGGACGGAGAGACCCAGTACTTC. Looking up the rest from reference TRBV11-1 and TRBJ2-5 gives the full variable domain: EAEVAQSPRYKITEKSQAVAFWCDPISGHATLYWYRQILGQGPELLVQFQDESVVDDSQLPKDRFSAERLKGVDSTLKIQPAELGDSAMYLCASSRGRDGETQYFGPGTRLLVL.

This clonotype showed up many times. J is TRBJ2-7 and V is TRBV5-1; possible D gene TRBD2, 6 bases. The germline V and J ends were trimmed by 4 bases and 2 bases, with 16 bases remaining between them. Germline loops: CDR1 SGHRS, CDR2 YFSETQ. This CDR3 has 15 residues. The CDR3 region has the DNA TGCGCCAGCAGCGAGGGACTTAGGGCAACCTACGAGCAGTACTTC. Protein sequence: CASSEGLRATYEQYF.

This clonotype has a count of ten or more. V usage is TRBV7-6 and J usage is TRBJ1-5, with D possibly being TRBD1 (5 bases). Germline lookup yields CDR1 SGHVS and CDR2 FNYEAQ. Trimming pared 4 bases from V and 2 bases from J, leaving 12 bases between. The CDR3 has 15 residues. The CDR3 reads CASSSLRGGNQPQHF. The CDR3 DNA reads TGTGCCAGCAGCTCCTTGAGGGGAGGCAATCAGCCCCAGCATTTT. The variable domain in full, completed from reference TRBV7-6 and TRBJ1-5, reads GAGVSQSPRYKVTKRGQDVALRCDPISGHVSLYWYRQALGQGPEFLTYFNYEAQQDKSGLPNDRFSAERPEGSISTLTIQRTEQRDSAMYRCASSSLRGGNQPQHFGDGTRLSIL.

The chain employs TRBV12-3 or TRBV12-4 and TRBJ1-1; D gene unclear. Trimming cost V 6 bases and J 0 bases, with 14 bases left between them. This CDR3 has 15 amino acids. CDR3 in amino acids: CASRPPTYLNTEAFF. In DNA, the CDR3 is TGTGCCAGCAGACCCCCTACGTATCTGAACACTGAAGCTTTCTTT.

J is TRBJ1-5 and V is TRBV6-1; a weak D match, TRBD1 (6 bases). The CDR3 runs 13 residues. Germline V gene data show CDR1 as MNHNS and CDR2 as SASEGT. V lost 8 bases, J lost 5 bases, and 13 bases lay in between. CDR3 in DNA: TGTGCCAGCTACACAGGGTCGCATCAGCCCCAGCATTTT. Protein product: CASYTGSHQPQHF.

There are many counts of this clonotype. V and J are TRBV28 and TRBJ2-2; perhaps TRBD2 as D (6 bases). V shed 2 bases and J shed 0 bases, with 19 bases lying between them. CDR1 and CDR2 from the germline V gene are MDHEN and SYDVKM. The CDR3 has 19 amino acids. CDR3 sequence reads: CASSLRSELATPNTGELFF. The CDR3, as DNA: TGTGCCAGCAGTTTAAGGTCCGAGCTAGCGACTCCGAACACCGGGGAGCTGTTTTTT. The full variable domain, in which reference TRBV28 and TRBJ2-2 provide the parts outside the CDR3, is DVKVTQSSRYLVKRTGEKVFLECVQDMDHENMFWYRQDPGLGLRLIYFSYDVKMKEKGDIPEGYSVSREKKERFSLILESASTNQTSMYLCASSLRSELATPNTGELFFGEGSRLTVL.

This clonotype was seen repeatedly, ten times or more. This chain joins TRBV6-5 and TRBJ1-1; no firm D call. CDR1 is MNHEY, CDR2 SVGAGI, per germline. The V end lost 4 bases, the J end lost 0 bases, and 6 bases lay between the germline ends. The length of the CDR3 is 13 residues. CDR3: CASSSPLNTEAFF. The CDR3 DNA sequence: TGTGCCAGCAGTTCCCCGTTGAACACTGAAGCTTTCTTT.

This rearrangement joins TRBV24-1 to TRBJ2-5; 8 bases are shared with TRBD2. The CDR3 is made up of 13 amino acids. CDR1 and CDR2 (germline): KGHDR, SFDVKD. The V gene end was trimmed by 6 bases and the J gene end by 4 bases; junction bases not matched to a gene: 3. DNA for the CDR3: TGTGCCACCAGTAGCGGGAGTGCAGAGACCCAGTACTTC. The encoded protein is CATSSGSAETQYF.

In its sample, this clonotype was seen many times. The chain is built from TRBV30 and TRBJ2-7; 8 bases are shared with TRBD2. V lost 5 bases, J lost 2 bases, and 14 bases stayed unmatched. The CDR3 loop spans 16 amino acids. The V gene's germline CDR1 is GTSNPN and CDR2 SVGIG (reference sequence). CDR3 DNA: TGTGCCTGGCCCGAGACTAGCGCTCATTTAGCCTACGAGCAGTACTTC. Amino acids: CAWPETSAHLAYEQYF.

This clonotype was counted ten times or more. This rearrangement joins TRBV13 to TRBJ2-5, with 10 bases aligning to TRBD1. The V gene end was trimmed by 5 bases and the J gene end by 5 bases; junction bases not matched to a gene: 8. This CDR3 has 15 residues. CDR1 is PRHDT and CDR2 is FYEKMQ in the germline V gene (reference sequence). The CDR3 coding sequence is TGTGCCAGCAGCGGTACGACAGGGGGCCGGGAGACCCAGTACTTC. It codes for CASSGTTGGRETQYF. Complete variable domain (other parts from reference TRBV13 and TRBJ2-5): AAGVIQSPRHLIKEKRETATLKCYPIPRHDTVYWYQQGPGQDPQFLISFYEKMQSDKGSIPDRFSAQQFSDYHSELNMSSLELGDSALYFCASSGTTGGRETQYFGPGTRLLVL.

Ten or more counts support this clonotype. The chain couples TRBV6-2 or TRBV6-3 to TRBJ2-6; D not resolved. The CDR3 is 15 residues long. CDR1 and CDR2 from the germline V gene are MNHEY and SVGEGT. The germline V and J ends were trimmed by 7 bases and 0 bases, with 10 bases remaining between them. In DNA form, the CDR3 reads TGTGCCAGCACAAGACGCCTCTCTGGGGCCAACGTCCTGACTTTC. Translating gives CASTRRLSGANVLTF.

This clonotype was counted ten times or more. This chain connects TRBV9 to TRBJ1-2; the D gene is possibly TRBD1 (5 bases). This CDR3 contains 15 residues. The germline CDR1 and CDR2 sequences are SGDLS and YYNGEE. With 5 bases removed from V and 2 bases from J, the gap between germline ends came to 16 bases. The CDR3 coding sequence is TGTGCCAGCAGTCCGGGGGGGGGAGAGAACTATGGCTACACCTTC. Translated: CASSPGGGENYGYTF.